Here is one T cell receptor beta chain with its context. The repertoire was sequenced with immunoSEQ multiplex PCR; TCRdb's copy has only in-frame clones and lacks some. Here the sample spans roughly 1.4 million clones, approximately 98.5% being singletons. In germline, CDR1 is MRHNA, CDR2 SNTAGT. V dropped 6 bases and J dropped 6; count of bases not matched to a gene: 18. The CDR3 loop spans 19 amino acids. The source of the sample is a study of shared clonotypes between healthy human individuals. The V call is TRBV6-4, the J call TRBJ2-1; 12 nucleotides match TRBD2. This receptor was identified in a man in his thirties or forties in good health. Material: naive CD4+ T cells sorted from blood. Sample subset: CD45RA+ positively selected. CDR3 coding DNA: TGTGCCAGCAGCGCGGACTTGGACTCGGGGACTAGCGGGTTCAATGAGCAGTTCTTC. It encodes CASSADLDSGTSGFNEQFF.